Listed here are 3 T cell receptor beta chains from one sample, sequenced in a study of blood T cells in healthy people across ages. Combining a sample-barcoded 5' primer with a J-beta primer mix, a second PCR ran for 7 to 11 cycles. Each CDR3 protein is one row after TCRdb ran MiXCR on the 5' RACE reads. The table lists over a million distinct CDR3 sequences, roughly 64% of them singletons. Sample: blood. The source of these receptors is a man in his late teens or twenties in good health.

The rearrangement uses TRBV20-1 and TRBJ2-7; 11 bases match TRBD1. The CDR3 contains 15 residues. Trimming cost V 2 bases and J 3 bases; bases outside gene matches: 6. The germline gives CDR1 DFQATT, CDR2 SNEGSKA (reference sequence). CDR3 DNA: TGCAGTGCTAGAATCCCGGGACAGGGGGTCTACGAGCAGTACTTC. Translation gives CSARIPGQGVYEQYF.

This chain links TRBV7-9 with TRBJ2-1, with 8 bases lining up with TRBD1. J was trimmed by 4 bases and V by 5 bases; bases with no gene match: 7. This CDR3 region has 15 residues. Looked up from germline, CDR1 is SEHNR and CDR2 is FQNEAQ (reference sequence). The CDR3 DNA reads TGTGCCAGCAGCCCCTTGGACAGGGAATACAATGAGCAGTTCTTC. This gives the protein CASSPLDREYNEQFF.

The V gene is TRBV12-5, the J gene TRBJ2-1; possible D gene TRBD2, 5 bases. This CDR3 comprises 12 residues. V was trimmed by 3 bases and J by 12 bases, leaving 12 bases between them. The germline CDR1 and CDR2 sequences are LGHNT and FRNRAP. The CDR3 region has the DNA TGTGCTAGTGGTTTTAGTCCCGAGGGGCAGTTCTTC. It yields the protein CASGFSPEGQFF.